This record concerns one TCR beta chain sequence. The repertoire was sequenced with immunoSEQ multiplex PCR; TCRdb's copy has only in-frame clones and lacks some. The sample yields over 200,000 clones, 80% to 90% seen once. V gave up 3 bases and J gave up 7 bases; unmatched junction bases: 5. The CDR3 loop spans 14 amino acids. Per germline, CDR1 SGHRS and CDR2 YFSETQ. This entry is derived from a study of blood T cell repertoires in COVID-19. The receptor was derived from a woman of 80 years or more with active or convalescent COVID-19. The chain employs TRBV5-1 and TRBJ2-7, with 12 nucleotides matching TRBD1. Material for sequencing was peripheral blood. The CDR3 spells CASSSGTGGREQYF. The CDR3 DNA reads TGCGCCAGCAGCTCGGGGACAGGGGGCCGGGAGCAGTACTTC.